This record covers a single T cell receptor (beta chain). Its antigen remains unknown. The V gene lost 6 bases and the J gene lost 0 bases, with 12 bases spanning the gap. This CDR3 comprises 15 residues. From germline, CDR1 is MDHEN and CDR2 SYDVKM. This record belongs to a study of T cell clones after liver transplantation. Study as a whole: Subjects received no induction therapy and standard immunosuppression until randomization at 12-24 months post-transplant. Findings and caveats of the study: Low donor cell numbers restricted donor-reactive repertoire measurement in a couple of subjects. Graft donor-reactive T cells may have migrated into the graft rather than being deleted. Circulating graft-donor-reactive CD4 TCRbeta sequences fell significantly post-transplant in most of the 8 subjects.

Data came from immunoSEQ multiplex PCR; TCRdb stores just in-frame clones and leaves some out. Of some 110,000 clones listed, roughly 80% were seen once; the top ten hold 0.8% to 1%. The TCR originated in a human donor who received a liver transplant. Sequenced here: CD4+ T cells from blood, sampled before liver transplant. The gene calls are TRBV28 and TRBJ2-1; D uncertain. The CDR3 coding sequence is TGTGCCAGCAGATCCGACACGAGCTCCTACAATGAGCAGTTCTTC. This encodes CASRSDTSSYNEQFF.